Given below is one T cell receptor (beta chain) in context. Its target is unknown. This sample stems from a study of T cell responses to AZD1222 COVID-19 vaccine. Study-level results: A mostly white British donor set with more females was recruited, and clonal diversity was possibly underestimated. Spike-specific TCR breadth and depth rose after two AZD1222 doses. The study found vaccine-associated CD4 TCRs spanning spike, dominant at 160-218 and 743-854. The study reported that nearly half of spike-specific TCRs target unmutated variant regions.

The V gene's germline CDR1 is SGHNT and CDR2 YENEEA. CDR3 length: 15 amino acids. V was clipped by 1 base and J by 3 bases, with 12 bases between them. Generated by immunoSEQ multiplex PCR, the TCRdb table keeps only in-frame clones and is missing some. The sample yields roughly 190,000 clones, roughly 90% seen once. This TCR was sampled from an adult who received the AZD1222 COVID-19 vaccine. This chain joins TRBV11-3 and TRBJ1-1; D uncertain. The source was peripheral blood, collected 28 days after the second AZD1222 dose. CDR3 nucleotide sequence: TGTGCCAGCAGCTTAGTGGTAGGTCTTCACACTGAAGCTTTCTTT. This gives the protein CASSLVVGLHTEAFF.